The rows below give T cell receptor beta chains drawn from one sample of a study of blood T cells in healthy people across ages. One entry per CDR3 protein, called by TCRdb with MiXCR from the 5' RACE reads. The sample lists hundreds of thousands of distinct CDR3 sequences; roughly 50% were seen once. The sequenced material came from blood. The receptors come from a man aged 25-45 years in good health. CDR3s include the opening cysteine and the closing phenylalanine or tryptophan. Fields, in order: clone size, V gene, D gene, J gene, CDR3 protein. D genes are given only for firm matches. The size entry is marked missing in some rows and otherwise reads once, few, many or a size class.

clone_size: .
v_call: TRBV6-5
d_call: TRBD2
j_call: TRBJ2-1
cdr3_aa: CASSSRLAGPLEQFF

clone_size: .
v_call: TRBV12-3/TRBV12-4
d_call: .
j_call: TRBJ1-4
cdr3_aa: CASSLNGPEKLFF

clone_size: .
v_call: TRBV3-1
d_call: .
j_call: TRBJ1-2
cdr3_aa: CASSPGWRGYGYTF

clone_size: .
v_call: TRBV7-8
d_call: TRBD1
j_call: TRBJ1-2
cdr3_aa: CASSLILTGSHYGYTF

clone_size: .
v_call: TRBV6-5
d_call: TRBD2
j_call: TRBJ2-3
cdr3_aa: CASSFPRLAGVRLPSDTQYF

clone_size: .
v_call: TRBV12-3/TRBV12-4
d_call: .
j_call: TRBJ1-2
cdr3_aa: CASSLRASNYGYTF

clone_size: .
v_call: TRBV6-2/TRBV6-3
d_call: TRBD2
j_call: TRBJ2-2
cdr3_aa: CASLGLVAGELFF

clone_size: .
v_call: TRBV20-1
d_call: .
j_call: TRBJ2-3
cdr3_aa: CSAQRGKTDTQYF

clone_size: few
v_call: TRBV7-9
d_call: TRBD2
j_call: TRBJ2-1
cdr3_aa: CASSLFGLAGSMNEQFF

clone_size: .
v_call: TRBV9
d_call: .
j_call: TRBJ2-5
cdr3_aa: CASSTGQMQETQYF

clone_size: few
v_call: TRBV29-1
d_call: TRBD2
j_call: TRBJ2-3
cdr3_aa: CSVGTGSGGSLGTQYF

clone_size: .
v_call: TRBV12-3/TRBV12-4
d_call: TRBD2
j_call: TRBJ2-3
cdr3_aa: CAGSFQLKAGGQYF

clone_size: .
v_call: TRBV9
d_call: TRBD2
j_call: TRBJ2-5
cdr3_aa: CASSVELAGGDEQYF

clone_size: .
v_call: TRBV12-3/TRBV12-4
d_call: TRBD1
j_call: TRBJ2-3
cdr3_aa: CASSLRTGTGVTDTQYF

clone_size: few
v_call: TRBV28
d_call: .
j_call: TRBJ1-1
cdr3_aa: CATGYTEAFF

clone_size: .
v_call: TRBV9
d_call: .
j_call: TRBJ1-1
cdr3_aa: CASSVQALNTEAFF

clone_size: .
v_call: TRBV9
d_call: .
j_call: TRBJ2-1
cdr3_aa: CASGVKGNNEQFF

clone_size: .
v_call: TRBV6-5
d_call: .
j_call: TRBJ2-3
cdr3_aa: CASKRKGSADTQYF

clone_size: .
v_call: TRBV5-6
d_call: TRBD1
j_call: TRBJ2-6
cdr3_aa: CASSPGTGFSAGANVLTF

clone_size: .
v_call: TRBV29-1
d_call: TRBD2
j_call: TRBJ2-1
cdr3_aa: CSGRLASYNEQFF

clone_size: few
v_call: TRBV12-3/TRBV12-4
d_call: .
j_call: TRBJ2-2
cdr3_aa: CASLNPSGELFF

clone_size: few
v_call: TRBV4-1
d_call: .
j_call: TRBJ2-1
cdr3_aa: CASSQDSASSYNEQFF

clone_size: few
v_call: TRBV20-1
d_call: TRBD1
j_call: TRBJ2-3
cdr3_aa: CSARLGTGVTDTQYF

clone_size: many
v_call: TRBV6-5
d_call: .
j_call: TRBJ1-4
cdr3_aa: CAVAGAANEKLFF

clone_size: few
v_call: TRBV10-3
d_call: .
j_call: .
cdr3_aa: CAISARDFYEQYF

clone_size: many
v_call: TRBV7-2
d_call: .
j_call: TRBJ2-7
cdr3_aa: CASSPYQLAYEQYF

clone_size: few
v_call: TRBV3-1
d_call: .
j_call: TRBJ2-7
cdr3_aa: CASSQDRQTYEQYF

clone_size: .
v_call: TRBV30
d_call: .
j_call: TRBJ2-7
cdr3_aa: CAWSVQDYEQYF